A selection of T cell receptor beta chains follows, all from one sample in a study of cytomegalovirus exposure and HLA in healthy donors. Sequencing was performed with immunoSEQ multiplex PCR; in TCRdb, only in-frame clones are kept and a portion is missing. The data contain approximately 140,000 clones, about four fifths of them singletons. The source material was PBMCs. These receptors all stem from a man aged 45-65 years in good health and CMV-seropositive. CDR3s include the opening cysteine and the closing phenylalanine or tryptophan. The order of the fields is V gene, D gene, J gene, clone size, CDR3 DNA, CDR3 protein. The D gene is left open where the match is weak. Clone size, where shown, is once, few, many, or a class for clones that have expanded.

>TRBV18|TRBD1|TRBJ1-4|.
TGTGCCAGCTCACTAGATCCGGGACAGTCAACTAATGAAAAACTGTTTTTT
CASSLDPGQSTNEKLFF
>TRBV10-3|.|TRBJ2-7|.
TGTGCCATCAGTGGTTATAACGGGGTGGAGCAGTACTTC
CAISGYNGVEQYF
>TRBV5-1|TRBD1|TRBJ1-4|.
TGCGCCAGCAGCCAACGGGACAGGGGCGGCCCTGAAAAACTGTTTTTT
CASSQRDRGGPEKLFF
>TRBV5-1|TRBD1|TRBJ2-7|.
TGCGCCAGCAGCTCCCGGAGCGGAGCTGGGACAGGCCTTTCCGAGCAGTACTTC
CASSSRSGAGTGLSEQYF
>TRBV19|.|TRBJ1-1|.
TGTGCCAGTTCCAACTCGCAGGGTGCAAAAGCTTTCTTT
CASSNSQGAKAFF
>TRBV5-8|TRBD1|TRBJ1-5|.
TGTGCCAGCACCCTACGGGACAGGCCTCAGCCCCAGCATTTT
CASTLRDRPQPQHF
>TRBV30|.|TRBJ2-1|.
TGTGCCTGGAGTGTTCGTAGTAGCTCCTACAATGAGCAGTTCTTC
CAWSVRSSSYNEQFF
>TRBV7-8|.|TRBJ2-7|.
TGTGCCAGCAGCTCTCCTACAGGGCGGGAGCAGTACTTC
CASSSPTGREQYF
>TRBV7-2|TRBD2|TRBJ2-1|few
TGTGCCAGCAGCTTGATATTAGGACTAGCGTCCTACAATGAGCAGTTCTTC
CASSLILGLASYNEQFF
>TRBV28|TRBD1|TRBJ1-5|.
TGTGCCAGCAGTTTGGGGACAGGGCACAATCAGCCCCAGCATTTT
CASSLGTGHNQPQHF
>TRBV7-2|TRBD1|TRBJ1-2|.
TGTGCCAGCAGCTTAGGGAGACAGGGCTTCTACACCTTC
CASSLGRQGFYTF
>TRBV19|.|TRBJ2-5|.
TGTGCCAGTGGGGACTTCCAAGAGACCCAGTACTTC
CASGDFQETQYF
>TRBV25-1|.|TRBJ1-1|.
TGTGCCAGCAGTGAATTCGGTGGTAGCACTGAAGCTTTCTTT
CASSEFGGSTEAFF
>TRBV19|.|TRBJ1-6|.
TGTGCCAGTAGTATCCTCCAGGGAGGTTCACCCCTCCACTTT
CASSILQGGSPLHF